These 13 T cell receptor beta chains share one sample of origin, sequenced in a study of neurological immune-mediated disorders. TCRdb reprocessed the 5' RACE reads via MiXCR and lists one record per CDR3 protein. The table has about 29,000 distinct CDR3 sequences, 9.5% to 15% seen once. Specimen: PBMCs. The source is a man aged 60 to 75 in good health.

The chain uses TRBV4-1 and TRBJ1-5; D not certain. The germline CDR1 and CDR2 sequences are MGHRA and YSYEKL. Trimming cost V 4 bases and J 5 bases, with 9 bases left between them. This CDR3 is built from 13 residues. The DNA for the CDR3 is TGCGCCAGCAGCCCGTTCGATCATCAGCCCCAGCATTTT. Protein sequence: CASSPFDHQPQHF.

This clonotype was recorded many times. The rearrangement joins TRBV27 to TRBJ2-7; 11 bases are shared with TRBD2. J gave up 12 bases and V 5 bases, and 9 bases lay outside the gene matches. The CDR3 loop spans 13 amino acids. Per the germline V gene, CDR1 is MNHEY and CDR2 is SMNVEV (reference sequence). CDR3 region: CASSNGLAGDLYF. The CDR3 DNA reads as TGTGCCAGCAGTAACGGACTAGCGGGCGATCTGTACTTC.

This clonotype was observed many times. The rearrangement joins TRBV7-2 to TRBJ1-1; the D is unclear. CDR1 is SGHTA, CDR2 FQGNSA, per germline. The V and J ends lost 3 bases and 1 base respectively, with 6 bases between them. The CDR3 is 13 residues long. For the CDR3, the DNA is TGTGCCAGCAGCTTTACAGAGAACACTGAAGCTTTCTTT. Translating gives CASSFTENTEAFF. Combining the CDR3 with reference TRBV7-2 and TRBJ1-1 gives the whole variable domain GAGVSQSPSNKVTEKGKDVELRCDPISGHTALYWYRQSLGQGLEFLIYFQGNSAPDKSGLPSDRFSAERTGGSVSTLTIQRTQQEDSAVYLCASSFTENTEAFFGQGTRLTVV.

This clonotype was seen many times. This chain connects TRBV7-2 to TRBJ2-3; D possibly corresponds to TRBD1 (6 bases). V was cut by 1 base and J by 2 bases, with 13 bases left in between. CDR3 length equals 16 residues. CDR1 and CDR2 (germline): SGHTA, FQGNSA. Here the CDR3 reads CASSLVLGGPTDTQYF. In nucleotides, the CDR3 is TGTGCCAGCAGCTTAGTCCTTGGGGGCCCCACAGATACGCAGTATTTT.

Ten or more counts support this clonotype. The rearrangement uses TRBV5-6 and TRBJ1-2, with TRBD1 matching 11 bases. CDR3 length: 17 residues. The trim removed 2 bases at V and 4 bases at J, leaving 10 bases unmatched. Germline V gene sequence: CDR1 SGHDT, CDR2 YYEEEE. CDR3 sequence (DNA): TGTGCCAGCAGCTTTCGAAGGACAGGGGGCAATGGCTATGGCTACACCTTC. Protein sequence: CASSFRRTGGNGYGYTF.

The chain employs TRBV18 and TRBJ1-1; no firm D call. The germline V and J ends were trimmed by 0 bases and 6 bases, with 5 bases remaining between them. The length of the CDR3 is 12 residues. CDR1 is KGHSH, CDR2 LQKENI, per germline. The CDR3 loop reads CASSPPTPEAFF. In nucleotides, the CDR3 is TGTGCCAGCTCACCACCGACCCCTGAAGCTTTCTTT.

This clonotype was counted at least ten times. The V call is TRBV5-1, the J call TRBJ2-2, with 7 bases lining up with TRBD1. V gave up 4 bases and J gave up 4 bases; unmatched junction bases: 7. This CDR3 has 15 residues. CDR1 SGHRS and CDR2 YFSETQ come from the germline V gene. The CDR3 here is CASSAGQAATGELFF. CDR3 nucleotides: TGCGCCAGCAGCGCCGGACAGGCGGCCACCGGGGAGCTGTTTTTT.

This clonotype was seen ten or more times. V and J are TRBV20-1 and TRBJ1-6; 7 nucleotides line up with TRBD1. CDR1 is DFQATT and CDR2 is SNEGSKA in the germline V gene (reference sequence). The V gene end was trimmed by 5 bases and the J gene end by 9 bases; junction bases not matched to a gene: 13. This CDR3 spans 15 amino acids. The CDR3 is CSAASGGQSISPLHF. For the CDR3, the DNA is TGCAGTGCTGCTTCAGGGGGACAGTCCATTTCACCCCTCCACTTT.

This clonotype has ten or more counts. The chain links TRBV10-3 to TRBJ2-6; D is undetermined. Germline loops: CDR1 ENHRY, CDR2 SYGVKD. The CDR3 length is 15 residues. Trimming took 0 bases from V and 3 from J, leaving 6 bases between them. In DNA, the CDR3 is TGTGCCATCAGTGAGTCGGGTGATGGGGCCAACGTCCTGACTTTC. Translating gives CAISESGDGANVLTF.

At least ten counts were recorded for this clonotype. The V gene is TRBV5-1, the J gene TRBJ1-4; D gene uncertain. The length of the CDR3 is 14 residues. Germline V CDR1 and CDR2: SGHRS, YFSETQ. Trimming cost V 4 bases and J 7 bases, with 14 bases left between them. CDR3 region: CASSRTVSREKLFF. CDR3 in DNA: TGCGCCAGCAGCCGTACCGTCTCTCGTGAAAAACTGTTTTTT. The entire variable domain, with the rest obtained from reference TRBV5-1 and TRBJ1-4, is as follows: KAGVTQTPRYLIKTRGQQVTLSCSPISGHRSVSWYQQTPGQGLQFLFEYFSETQRNKGNFPGRFSGRQFSNSRSEMNVSTLELGDSALYLCASSRTVSREKLFFGSGTQLSVL.

This clonotype has at least ten counts. The chain is built from TRBV5-1 and TRBJ2-2, with 8 bases fitting TRBD1. There are 16 residues in the CDR3. Germline trimming cut 1 base from V and 1 base from J; bases unmatched to any gene: 3. Germline CDR1 reads SGHRS; CDR2 reads YFSETQ. CDR3 sequence (DNA): TGCGCCAGCAGCTTGTCCGGGACAGGGAACACCGGGGAGCTGTTTTTT. Protein sequence: CASSLSGTGNTGELFF.

In this sample, this clonotype turned up many times. The genes are TRBV6-5 and TRBJ2-1, with TRBD2 matching over 9 bases. CDR3 length: 20 residues. The V gene end was trimmed by 1 base and the J gene end by 0 bases; junction bases not matched to a gene: 13. Germline V CDR1 and CDR2: MNHEY, SVGAGI. CDR3 nucleotides: TGTGCCAGCAGTTACTGGAGCGGCGGGGGGGCCCCTAACTCCTACAATGAGCAGTTCTTC. It is translated as CASSYWSGGGAPNSYNEQFF.

This clonotype occurred many times. The V and J genes are TRBV29-1 and TRBJ2-2; D remains unclear. Trimming removed 4 bases from V and 0 bases from J, with 12 bases in between. The CDR3 runs to 15 residues. Germline V gene lookup returns CDR1 SQVTM and CDR2 ANQGSEA. The CDR3 reads CSVAWLGTNTGELFF. The CDR3 nucleotides are TGCAGCGTTGCCTGGCTGGGAACGAACACCGGGGAGCTGTTTTTT.